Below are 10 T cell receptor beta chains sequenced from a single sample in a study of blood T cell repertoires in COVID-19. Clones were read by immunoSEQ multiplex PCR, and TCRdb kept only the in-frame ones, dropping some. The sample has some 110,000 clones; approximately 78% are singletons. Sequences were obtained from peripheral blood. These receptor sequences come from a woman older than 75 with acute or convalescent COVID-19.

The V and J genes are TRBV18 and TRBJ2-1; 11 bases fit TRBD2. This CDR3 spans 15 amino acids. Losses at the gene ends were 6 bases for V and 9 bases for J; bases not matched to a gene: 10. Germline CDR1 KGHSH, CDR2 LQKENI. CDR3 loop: CASSTLLAGVGEQFF. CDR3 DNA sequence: TGTGCCAGCTCCACGCTACTAGCGGGAGTGGGTGAGCAGTTCTTC.

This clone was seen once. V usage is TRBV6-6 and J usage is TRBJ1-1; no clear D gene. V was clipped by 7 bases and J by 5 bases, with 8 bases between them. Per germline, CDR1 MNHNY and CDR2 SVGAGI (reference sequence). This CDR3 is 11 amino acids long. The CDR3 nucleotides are TGTGCCAGCAATGGTCTAACTGAAGCTTTCTTT. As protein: CASNGLTEAFF.

CDR3 in amino acids: CASSLYNRGETQYF. CDR3 coding DNA: TGTGCCAGCAGTTTATACAACAGGGGAGAGACCCAGTACTTC. V usage is TRBV27 and J usage is TRBJ2-5; 7 bases are a match to TRBD1. V shed 1 base and J 4 bases; nucleotides not matched to a gene: 3. Germline CDR1 reads MNHEY; CDR2 reads SMNVEV (reference sequence). The CDR3 extends over 14 amino acids.

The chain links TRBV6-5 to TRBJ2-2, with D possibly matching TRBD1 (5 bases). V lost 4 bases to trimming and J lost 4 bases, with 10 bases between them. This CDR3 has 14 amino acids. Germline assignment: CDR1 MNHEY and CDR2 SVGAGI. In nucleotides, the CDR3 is TGTGCCAGCAGTTTTCAGGGAACCACCGGGGAGCTGTTTTTT. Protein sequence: CASSFQGTTGELFF.

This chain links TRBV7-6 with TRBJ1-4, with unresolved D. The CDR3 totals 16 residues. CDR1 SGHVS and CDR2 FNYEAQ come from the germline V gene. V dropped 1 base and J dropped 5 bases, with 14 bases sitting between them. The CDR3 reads CASSLGVGSENEKLFF. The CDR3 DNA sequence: TGTGCCAGCAGCTTAGGAGTTGGATCGGAGAATGAAAAACTGTTTTTT.

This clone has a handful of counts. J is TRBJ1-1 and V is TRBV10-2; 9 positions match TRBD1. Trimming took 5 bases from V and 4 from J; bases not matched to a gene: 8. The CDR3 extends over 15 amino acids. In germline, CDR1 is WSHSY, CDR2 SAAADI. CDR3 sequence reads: CASSYPGQGSTEAFF. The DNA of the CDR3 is TGCGCCAGCAGTTACCCCGGACAGGGGAGCACTGAAGCTTTCTTT.

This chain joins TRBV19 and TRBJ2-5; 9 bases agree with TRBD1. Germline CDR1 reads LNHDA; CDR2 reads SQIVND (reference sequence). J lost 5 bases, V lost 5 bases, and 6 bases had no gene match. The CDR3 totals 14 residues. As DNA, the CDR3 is TGTGCCAGTAGTGAAAATGGACAGGGGGAGACCCAGTACTTC. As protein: CASSENGQGETQYF.

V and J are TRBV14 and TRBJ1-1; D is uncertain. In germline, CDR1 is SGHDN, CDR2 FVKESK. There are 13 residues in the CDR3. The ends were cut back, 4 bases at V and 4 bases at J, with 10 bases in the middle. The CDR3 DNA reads TGTGCCAGCAGCCCCCGACTCTTCACTGAAGCTTTCTTT. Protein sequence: CASSPRLFTEAFF.

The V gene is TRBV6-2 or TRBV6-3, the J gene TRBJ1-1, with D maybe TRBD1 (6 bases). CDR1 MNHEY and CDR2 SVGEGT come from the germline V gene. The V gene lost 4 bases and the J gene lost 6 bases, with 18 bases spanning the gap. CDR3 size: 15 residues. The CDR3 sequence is CASSSRTETSSEAFF. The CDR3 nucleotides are TGTGCCAGCAGTTCGCGGACAGAGACGAGTTCTGAAGCTTTCTTT.

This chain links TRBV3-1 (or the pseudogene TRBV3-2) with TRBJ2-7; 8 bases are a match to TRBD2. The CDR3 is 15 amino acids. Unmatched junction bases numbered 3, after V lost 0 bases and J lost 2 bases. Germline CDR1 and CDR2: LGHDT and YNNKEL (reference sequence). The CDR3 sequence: CASSQEGGGTYEQYF. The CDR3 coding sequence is TGTGCCAGCAGCCAAGAGGGCGGGGGGACCTACGAGCAGTACTTC.